The clone carrying this T cell receptor beta chain has just one count. The data were obtained in a study of shared clonotypes between healthy human individuals. Libraries were prepared by immunoSEQ multiplex PCR; TCRdb keeps only in-frame clonotypes and omits some of them. The sample has 2 million to 2.5 million clones; 85% to 95% are singletons. Selected positively for CCR7 and CD45RO-negative, naive CD8 cells excluded terminally differentiated effector memory CD45RA+ cells. The CDR3 totals 14 residues. Germline values: CDR1 PRHDT, CDR2 FYEKMQ (reference sequence). V lost 7 bases to trimming and J lost 7 bases, with 20 bases between them.

The chain carries TRBV13 and TRBJ2-7; no firm D call. Sequenced sample: naive CD8+ T cells sorted from blood. The clonotype was recovered from a man aged 18 to 30 in good health. The CDR3 bases are TGTGCCAGCACGTCGCGACCCCTGCAAGTAGAGCAGTACTTC. Its translation: CASTSRPLQVEQYF.